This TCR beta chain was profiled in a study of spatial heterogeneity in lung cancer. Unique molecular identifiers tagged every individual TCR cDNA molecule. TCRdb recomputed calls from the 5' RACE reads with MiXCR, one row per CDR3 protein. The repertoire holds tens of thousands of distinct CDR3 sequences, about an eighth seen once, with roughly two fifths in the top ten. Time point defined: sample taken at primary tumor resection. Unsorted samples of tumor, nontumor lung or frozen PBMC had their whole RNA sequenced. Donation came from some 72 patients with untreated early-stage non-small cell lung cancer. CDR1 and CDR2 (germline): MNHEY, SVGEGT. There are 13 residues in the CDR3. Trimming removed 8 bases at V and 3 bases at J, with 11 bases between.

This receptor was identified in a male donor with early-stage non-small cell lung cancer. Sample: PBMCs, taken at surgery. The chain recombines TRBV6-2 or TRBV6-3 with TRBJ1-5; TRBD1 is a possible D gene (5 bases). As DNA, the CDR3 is TGTGCCAGCGTGGGGGATCTCAATCAGCCCCAGCATTTT. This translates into CASVGDLNQPQHF.